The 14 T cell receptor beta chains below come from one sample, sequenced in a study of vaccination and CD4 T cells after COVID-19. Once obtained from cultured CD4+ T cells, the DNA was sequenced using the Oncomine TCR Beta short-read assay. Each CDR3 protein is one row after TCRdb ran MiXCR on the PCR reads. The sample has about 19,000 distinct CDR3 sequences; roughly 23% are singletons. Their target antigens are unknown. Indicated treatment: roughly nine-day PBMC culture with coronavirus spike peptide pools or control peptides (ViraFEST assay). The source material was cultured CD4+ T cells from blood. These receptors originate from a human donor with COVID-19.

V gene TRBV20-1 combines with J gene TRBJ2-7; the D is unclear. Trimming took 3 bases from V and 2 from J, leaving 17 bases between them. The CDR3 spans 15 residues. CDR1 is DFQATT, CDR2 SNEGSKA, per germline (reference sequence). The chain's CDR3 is CSARGSRLPAYEQYF. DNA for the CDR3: TGCAGTGCTAGGGGTTCGAGGTTACCCGCCTACGAGCAGTACTTC.

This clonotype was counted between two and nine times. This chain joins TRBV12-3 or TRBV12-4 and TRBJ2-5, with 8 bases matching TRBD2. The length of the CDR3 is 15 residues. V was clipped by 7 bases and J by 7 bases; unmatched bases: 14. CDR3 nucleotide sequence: TGTGCCAGCACCAGGCAAAGCGGGGGCCTGGGGACCCAGTACTTC. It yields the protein CASTRQSGGLGTQYF.

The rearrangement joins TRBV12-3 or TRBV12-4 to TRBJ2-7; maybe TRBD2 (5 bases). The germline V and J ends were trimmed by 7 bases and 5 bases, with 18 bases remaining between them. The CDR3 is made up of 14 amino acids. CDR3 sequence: CASTPAVVSHEQYF. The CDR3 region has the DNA TGTGCCAGCACCCCAGCGGTCGTGTCCCACGAGCAGTACTTC.

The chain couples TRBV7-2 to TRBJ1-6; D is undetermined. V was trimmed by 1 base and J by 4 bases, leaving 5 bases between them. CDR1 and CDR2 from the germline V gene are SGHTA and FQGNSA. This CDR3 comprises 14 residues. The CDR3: CASSLDLYNSPLHF. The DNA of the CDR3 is TGTGCCAGCAGCTTAGACCTATATAATTCACCCCTCCACTTT. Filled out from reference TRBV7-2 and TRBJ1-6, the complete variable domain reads GAGVSQSPSNKVTEKGKDVELRCDPISGHTALYWYRQSLGQGLEFLIYFQGNSAPDKSGLPSDRFSAERTGGSVSTLTIQRTQQEDSAVYLCASSLDLYNSPLHFGNGTRLTVT.

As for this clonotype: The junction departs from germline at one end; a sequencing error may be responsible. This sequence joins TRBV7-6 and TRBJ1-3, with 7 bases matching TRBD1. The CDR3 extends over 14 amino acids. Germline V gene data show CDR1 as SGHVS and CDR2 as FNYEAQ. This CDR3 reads CTSSADRVGNTIYF. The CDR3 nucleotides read TGTACCAGCAGCGCCGACAGGGTTGGAAACACCATATATTTT.

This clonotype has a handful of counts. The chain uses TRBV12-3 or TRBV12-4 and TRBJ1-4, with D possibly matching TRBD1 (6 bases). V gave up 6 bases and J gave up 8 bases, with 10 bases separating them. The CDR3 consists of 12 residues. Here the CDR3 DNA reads TGTGCCAGCAGCCGGACAGACGAAAAACTGTTTTTT. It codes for CASSRTDEKLFF.

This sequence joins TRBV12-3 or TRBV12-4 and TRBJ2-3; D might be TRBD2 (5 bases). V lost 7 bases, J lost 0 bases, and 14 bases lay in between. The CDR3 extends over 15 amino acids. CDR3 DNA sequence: TGTGCCAGCACCGGAGGATATTCTAGCACAGATACGCAGTATTTT. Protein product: CASTGGYSSTDTQYF.

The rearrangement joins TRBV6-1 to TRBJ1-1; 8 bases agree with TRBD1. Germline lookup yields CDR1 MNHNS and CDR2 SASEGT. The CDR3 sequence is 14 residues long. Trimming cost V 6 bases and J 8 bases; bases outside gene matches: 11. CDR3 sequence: CASRLQGGGTEAFF. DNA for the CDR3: TGTGCCAGCAGACTACAGGGGGGGGGGACGGAAGCTTTCTTT.

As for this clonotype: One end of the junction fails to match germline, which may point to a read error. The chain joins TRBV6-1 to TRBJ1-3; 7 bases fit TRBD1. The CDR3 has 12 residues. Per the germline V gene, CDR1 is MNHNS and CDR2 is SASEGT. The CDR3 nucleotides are TGTACCAGCAGTCGACAGGGAGACACCATATATTTT. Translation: CTSSRQGDTIYF.

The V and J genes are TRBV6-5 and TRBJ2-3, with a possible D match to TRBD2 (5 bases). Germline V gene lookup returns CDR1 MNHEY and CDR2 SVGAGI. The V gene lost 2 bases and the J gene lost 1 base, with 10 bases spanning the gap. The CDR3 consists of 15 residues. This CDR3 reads CASSYGAVRTDTQYF. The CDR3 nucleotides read TGTGCCAGCAGTTACGGAGCGGTCCGCACAGATACGCAGTATTTT.

Written as DNA, the CDR3 is TGCGCCAGCGGAAGGGAGGGCTATGGCTACACCTTC. It yields the protein CASGREGYGYTF. The rearrangement joins TRBV5-1 to TRBJ1-2; D remains ambiguous. The germline gives CDR1 SGHRS, CDR2 YFSETQ. The V end lost 7 bases, the J end lost 4 bases, and 11 bases lay between the germline ends. The CDR3 contains 12 residues.

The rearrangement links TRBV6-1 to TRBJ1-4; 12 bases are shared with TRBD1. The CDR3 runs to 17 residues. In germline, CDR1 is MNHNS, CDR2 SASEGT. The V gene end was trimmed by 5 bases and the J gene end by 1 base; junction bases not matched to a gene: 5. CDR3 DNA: TGTGCCAGCAGTCCGGGACAGGGGGCGCTAACTAATGAAAAACTGTTTTTT. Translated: CASSPGQGALTNEKLFF.

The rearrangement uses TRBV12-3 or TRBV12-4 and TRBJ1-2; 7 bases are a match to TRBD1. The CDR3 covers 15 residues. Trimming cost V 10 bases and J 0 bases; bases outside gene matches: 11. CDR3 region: CATTDRAGANYGYTF. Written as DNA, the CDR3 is TGTGCCACCACAGACAGGGCTGGAGCTAACTATGGCTACACCTTC.

The CDR3 protein is CASSKGFVRQDTGELFF. DNA of the CDR3: TGTGCCAGTAGTAAGGGATTCGTGCGACAAGACACCGGGGAGCTGTTTTTT. The chain couples TRBV19 to TRBJ2-2; D unresolved. The ends were cut back, 4 bases at V and 3 bases at J, with 18 bases in the middle. From germline, CDR1 is LNHDA and CDR2 SQIVND (reference sequence). CDR3 length: 17 residues.